This is a list of T cell receptor beta chains from one sample in a study of T cell clusters in autoimmune cytopenias. From its re-call of the multiplex PCR reads, TCRdb lists each CDR3 protein once, without DNA. The sample spans a few thousand distinct CDR3 sequences; the ten largest clones claim approximately 7.9%. The sequenced material came from peripheral blood. The receptors were gathered from a human donor with an autoimmune cytopenia or autoimmune hepatitis (not recorded which). CDR3s include the opening cysteine and the closing phenylalanine or tryptophan. Each record gives: clone size, J gene, V gene, CDR3 protein. Expanded clones are given a class, and other clones once, few, many or no size at all.

clone_size: NA; j_call: TRBJ2-3; v_call: TRBV18; cdr3_aa: CASSPGGGADTQYF
clone_size: NA; j_call: TRBJ1-6; v_call: TRBV30; cdr3_aa: CAWSPYSGGYSPLHF
clone_size: NA; j_call: TRBJ2-7; v_call: TRBV7-9; cdr3_aa: CASSLGQEIYEQYF
clone_size: NA; j_call: TRBJ2-1; v_call: TRBV6-6; cdr3_aa: CASSSLNEQFF
clone_size: NA; j_call: TRBJ2-3; v_call: TRBV7-2; cdr3_aa: CASRLGNTQYF
clone_size: medium-sized; j_call: TRBJ2-1; v_call: TRBV18; cdr3_aa: CASSPPGNEQFF
clone_size: NA; j_call: TRBJ2-7; v_call: TRBV6-2/TRBV6-3; cdr3_aa: CATQGYYYEQYF
clone_size: NA; j_call: TRBJ1-1; v_call: TRBV6-5; cdr3_aa: CASSFGQGGHTEAFF
clone_size: NA; j_call: TRBJ1-4; v_call: TRBV6-6; cdr3_aa: CASRTGGLTNEKLFF
clone_size: medium-sized; j_call: TRBJ2-7; v_call: TRBV12-3/TRBV12-4; cdr3_aa: CASSLVSWGGNEQYF
clone_size: NA; j_call: TRBJ2-7; v_call: TRBV5-1; cdr3_aa: CASSLEGSYEQYF
clone_size: NA; j_call: TRBJ1-2; v_call: TRBV19; cdr3_aa: CASSIVGNNYGYTF
clone_size: NA; j_call: TRBJ2-3; v_call: TRBV7-9; cdr3_aa: CASRGTASTDTQYF
clone_size: NA; j_call: TRBJ1-1; v_call: TRBV18; cdr3_aa: CASSASGARGEAFF
clone_size: medium-sized; j_call: TRBJ2-2; v_call: TRBV27; cdr3_aa: CASSLGQGATGELFF
clone_size: NA; j_call: TRBJ1-1; v_call: TRBV6-5; cdr3_aa: CASSYRSNTEAFF
clone_size: NA; j_call: TRBJ2-3; v_call: TRBV7-2; cdr3_aa: CASSLGLQASTDTQYF
clone_size: NA; j_call: TRBJ1-2; v_call: TRBV19; cdr3_aa: CASGPQGHYGYTF
clone_size: medium-sized; j_call: TRBJ1-6; v_call: TRBV19; cdr3_aa: CASSISGGNSPLHF
clone_size: medium-sized; j_call: TRBJ2-6; v_call: TRBV6-5; cdr3_aa: CASSYSGSASGANVLTF
clone_size: NA; j_call: TRBJ2-7; v_call: TRBV5-4; cdr3_aa: CASSFPGPSEQYF
clone_size: NA; j_call: TRBJ1-4; v_call: TRBV7-6; cdr3_aa: CASSFFQGSNEKLFF
clone_size: medium-sized; j_call: TRBJ1-1; v_call: TRBV6-5; cdr3_aa: CASSFHRGRANTEAFF
clone_size: medium-sized; j_call: TRBJ2-1; v_call: TRBV5-4; cdr3_aa: CASSLDRDNEQFF
clone_size: medium-sized; j_call: TRBJ2-3; v_call: TRBV13; cdr3_aa: CASSLGQGTSTDTQYF
clone_size: medium-sized; j_call: TRBJ2-7; v_call: TRBV30; cdr3_aa: CAWSNSRLAGHRNEQYF
clone_size: NA; j_call: TRBJ2-1; v_call: TRBV18; cdr3_aa: CASSPGLLLRNEQFF
clone_size: medium-sized; j_call: TRBJ2-7; v_call: TRBV6-1; cdr3_aa: CASSEASGSIDYEQYF
clone_size: NA; j_call: TRBJ2-1; v_call: TRBV19; cdr3_aa: CASSPTSGSNEQFF
clone_size: NA; j_call: TRBJ2-6; v_call: TRBV12-3/TRBV12-4; cdr3_aa: CASRLTGGSGANVLTF
clone_size: medium-sized; j_call: TRBJ2-1; v_call: TRBV6-5; cdr3_aa: CASSELAAYYNEQFF
clone_size: NA; j_call: TRBJ2-1; v_call: TRBV18; cdr3_aa: CASSPSGGDNEQFF
clone_size: medium-sized; j_call: TRBJ1-2; v_call: TRBV29-1; cdr3_aa: CSVPGGGNGYTF
clone_size: NA; j_call: TRBJ2-5; v_call: TRBV29-1; cdr3_aa: CSVVGQEETQYF
clone_size: NA; j_call: TRBJ1-5; v_call: TRBV6-1; cdr3_aa: CASSPGQGAISQPQHF
clone_size: medium-sized; j_call: TRBJ1-2; v_call: TRBV6-1; cdr3_aa: CASSEARTGGWANYGYTF
clone_size: medium-sized; j_call: TRBJ2-2; v_call: TRBV19; cdr3_aa: CASTTDRGHANTGELFF
clone_size: NA; j_call: TRBJ2-3; v_call: TRBV12-3/TRBV12-4; cdr3_aa: CASRQGGATTDTQYF
clone_size: medium-sized; j_call: TRBJ2-3; v_call: TRBV5-6; cdr3_aa: CASSFRGGSTDTQYF
clone_size: NA; j_call: TRBJ2-4; v_call: TRBV18; cdr3_aa: CASSPWGGLAKNIQYF
clone_size: medium-sized; j_call: TRBJ2-7; v_call: TRBV19; cdr3_aa: CASSSSSAGKRYEQYF
clone_size: medium-sized; j_call: TRBJ2-2; v_call: TRBV19; cdr3_aa: CASSIVGLAGTVDGELFF
clone_size: medium-sized; j_call: TRBJ2-3; v_call: TRBV6-6; cdr3_aa: CASSYPTATDTQYF
clone_size: medium-sized; j_call: TRBJ1-5; v_call: TRBV19; cdr3_aa: CASNGGARQQPQHF
clone_size: NA; j_call: TRBJ1-2; v_call: TRBV27; cdr3_aa: CASSIRSNYGYTF
clone_size: medium-sized; j_call: TRBJ2-2; v_call: TRBV7-6; cdr3_aa: CASSSRGSTGELFF
clone_size: NA; j_call: TRBJ1-4; v_call: TRBV6-1; cdr3_aa: CASSMGEGFREKLFF
clone_size: NA; j_call: TRBJ1-2; v_call: TRBV12-3/TRBV12-4; cdr3_aa: CASTLPYPGGYTF
clone_size: medium-sized; j_call: TRBJ2-1; v_call: TRBV13; cdr3_aa: CASRPGLATYNEQFF
clone_size: NA; j_call: TRBJ2-4; v_call: TRBV18; cdr3_aa: CASSLNGKNIQYF
clone_size: large; j_call: TRBJ2-1; v_call: TRBV11-1; cdr3_aa: CASSESGGSYNEQFF
clone_size: medium-sized; j_call: TRBJ2-3; v_call: TRBV29-1; cdr3_aa: CSARSGDGTDTQYF
clone_size: NA; j_call: TRBJ2-3; v_call: TRBV7-2; cdr3_aa: CASSLVPAGGTDTQYF
clone_size: medium-sized; j_call: TRBJ2-3; v_call: TRBV19; cdr3_aa: CASSGGTGYYPDTQYF
clone_size: NA; j_call: TRBJ2-5; v_call: TRBV7-9; cdr3_aa: CASSLAYQETQYF